The 9 T cell receptor beta chains below were found in one sample sequenced in a study of CD8 T cells in Susac syndrome. Reverse transcription of 0.5 to 1 ug RNA was performed with random hexamers. TCRdb re-analysed the immunoSEQ multiplex PCR reads in MiXCR, keeping a single row per CDR3 protein. The sample lists about 57,000 distinct CDR3 sequences, 93% occurring once. The specimen sequenced was CD8+ T cells from PBMCs. These receptors came from a human donor with multiple sclerosis.

This sequence joins TRBV9 and TRBJ2-5, with D possibly being TRBD1 (6 bases). CDR3 size: 15 residues. Looked up from germline, CDR1 is SGDLS and CDR2 is YYNGEE. Trimming shortened V by 3 bases and J by 2 bases, and 14 bases separated the two germline ends. The CDR3 reads CASSAPQGRQETQYF. DNA of the CDR3: TGTGCCAGCAGCGCCCCACAGGGCAGACAAGAGACCCAGTACTTC.

The chain links TRBV12-5 to TRBJ1-2; D gene ambiguous. Trimming pared 3 bases from V and 3 bases from J, leaving 5 bases between. CDR3 length: 12 residues. CDR1 and CDR2 (germline): LGHNT, FRNRAP. CDR3 DNA sequence: TGTGCTAGTGGTTTCGGGCACTATGGCTACACCTTC. It encodes CASGFGHYGYTF.

The chain links TRBV30 to TRBJ2-6; the match to TRBD2 covers 7 bases. The germline CDR1 and CDR2 sequences are GTSNPN and SVGIG (reference sequence). This CDR3 has 16 residues. J lost 1 base, V lost 3 bases, and 6 bases had no gene match. The CDR3 region is CAWRGWRESGANVLTF. In nucleotides, the CDR3 is TGTGCCTGGAGAGGGTGGCGGGAGTCTGGGGCCAACGTCCTGACTTTC. The variable domain in full, completed from reference TRBV30 and TRBJ2-6, reads SQTIHQWPATLVQPVGSPLSLECTVEGTSNPNLYWYRQAAGRGLQLLFYSVGIGQISSEVPQNLSASRPQDRQFILSSKKLLLSDSGFYLCAWRGWRESGANVLTFGAGSRLTVL.

The rearrangement uses TRBV14 and TRBJ2-1; a possible D gene is TRBD1 (6 bases). Trimming left V 4 bases short and J 10 bases short, with 11 bases between. The CDR3 runs to 12 residues. Germline V gene lookup returns CDR1 SGHDN and CDR2 FVKESK. The CDR3 sequence is CASSLTGLEQFF. CDR3 nucleotides: TGTGCCAGCAGCCTTACAGGGTTAGAGCAGTTCTTC.

This sequence joins TRBV13 and TRBJ2-7; 12 nucleotides match TRBD1. J gave up 12 bases and V 4 bases, and 16 bases lay outside the gene matches. Germline CDR1 and CDR2: PRHDT and FYEKMQ (reference sequence). CDR3 size: 16 residues. The CDR3 region has the DNA TGTGCCAGCAGCTCAACCCGGGACAGGGGGCGCGATCGCCCGTACTTC. Its translation: CASSSTRDRGRDRPYF.

The chain is built from TRBV19 and TRBJ2-1, with a tentative D call TRBD2 (6 bases). This CDR3 comprises 12 residues. CDR1 and CDR2 from the germline V gene are LNHDA and SQIVND (reference sequence). With 6 bases removed from V and 6 bases from J, the gap between germline ends came to 9 bases. CDR3 protein: CASSGGSNEQFF. CDR3 in DNA: TGTGCCAGTAGCGGGGGTAGCAATGAGCAGTTCTTC.

This chain links TRBV12-3 or TRBV12-4 with TRBJ2-2; 11 bases match TRBD2. The CDR3 totals 17 residues. The V segment lost 5 bases and the J segment 1 base; nucleotides outside the gene matches: 6. CDR3 sequence: CASSPRLAGRNTGELFF. CDR3 sequence (DNA): TGTGCCAGCAGTCCCCGACTAGCGGGGAGGAACACCGGGGAGCTGTTTTTT.

As for this clonotype: An end of the junction differs from the germline gene, which may be a read error. The CDR3 DNA reads TGTGCCAGCACTTACGGTCCGGATGGCTACACCTTC. The encoded protein is CASTYGPDGYTF. This rearrangement joins TRBV6-6 to TRBJ1-2; D uncertain. CDR1 and CDR2 (germline): MNHNY, SVGAGI (reference sequence). The CDR3 is 12 residues long.

The chain uses TRBV28 and TRBJ2-5, with 10 nucleotides matching TRBD1. The ends lost 6 bases at V and 5 bases at J; junction bases unmatched: 9. Germline V gene data show CDR1 as MDHEN and CDR2 as SYDVKM. The CDR3 length is 15 residues. CDR3 bases: TGTGCCAGCAGCAAGGGACAGGGGAATGCGGAGACCCAGTACTTC. Translated, it gives CASSKGQGNAETQYF.